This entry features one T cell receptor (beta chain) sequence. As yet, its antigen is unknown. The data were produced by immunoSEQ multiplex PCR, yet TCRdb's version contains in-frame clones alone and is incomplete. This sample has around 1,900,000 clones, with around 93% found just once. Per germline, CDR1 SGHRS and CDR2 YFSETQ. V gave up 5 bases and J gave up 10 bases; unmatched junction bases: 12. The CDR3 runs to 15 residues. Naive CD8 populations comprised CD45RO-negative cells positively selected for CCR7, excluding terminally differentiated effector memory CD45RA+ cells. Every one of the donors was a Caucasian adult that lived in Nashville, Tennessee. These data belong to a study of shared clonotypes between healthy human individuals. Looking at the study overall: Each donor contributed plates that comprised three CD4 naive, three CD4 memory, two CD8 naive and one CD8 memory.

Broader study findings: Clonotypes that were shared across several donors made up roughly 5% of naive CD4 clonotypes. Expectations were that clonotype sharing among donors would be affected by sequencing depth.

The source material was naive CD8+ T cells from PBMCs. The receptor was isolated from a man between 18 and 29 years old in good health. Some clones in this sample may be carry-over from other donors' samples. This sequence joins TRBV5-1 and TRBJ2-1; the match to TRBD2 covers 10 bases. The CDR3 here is CASSPRLAGDLEQFF. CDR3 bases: TGCGCCAGCAGTCCCCGGCTAGCGGGAGATTTGGAGCAGTTCTTC.